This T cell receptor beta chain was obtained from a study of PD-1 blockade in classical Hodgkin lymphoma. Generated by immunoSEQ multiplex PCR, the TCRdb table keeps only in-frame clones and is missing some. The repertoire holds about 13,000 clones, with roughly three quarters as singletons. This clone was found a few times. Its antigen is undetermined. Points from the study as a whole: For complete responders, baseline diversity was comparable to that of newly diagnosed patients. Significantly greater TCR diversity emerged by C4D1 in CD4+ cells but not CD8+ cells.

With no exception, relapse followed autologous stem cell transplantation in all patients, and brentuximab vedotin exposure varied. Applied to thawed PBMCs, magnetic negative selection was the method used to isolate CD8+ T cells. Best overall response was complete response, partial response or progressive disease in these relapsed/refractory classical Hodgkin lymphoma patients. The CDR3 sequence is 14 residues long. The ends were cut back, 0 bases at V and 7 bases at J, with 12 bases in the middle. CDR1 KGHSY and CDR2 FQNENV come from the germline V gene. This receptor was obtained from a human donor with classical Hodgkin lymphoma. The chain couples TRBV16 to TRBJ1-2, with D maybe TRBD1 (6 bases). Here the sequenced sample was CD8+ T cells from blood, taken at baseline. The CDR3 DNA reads TGTGCCAGCAGCCAATCCGGAGGGGGTGGTGGCTACACCTTC. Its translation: CASSQSGGGGGYTF.